This T cell receptor beta chain was identified during a study of blood T cells in healthy people across ages. Sample-barcoded 5' priming and a J-beta primer mix drove a second PCR of 7 to 11 cycles. TCRdb passed the 5' RACE reads through MiXCR, listing each CDR3 protein once. The data show some 1.5 million distinct CDR3 sequences, approximately 42% seen once. J was trimmed by 7 bases and V by 3 bases; bases with no gene match: 5. CDR3 length: 15 amino acids. CDR1 and CDR2 (germline): SGDLS, YYNGEE. Broader study findings: Changes in expanded clonotypes were possibly confounded, as the CMV status of donors was unknown. Comparison with aged donors showed that long-lived donors had more naive CD4+ cells and higher diversity.

About this clonotype itself: No antigen is known for it.

V usage is TRBV9 and J usage is TRBJ2-1, with 12 bases matching TRBD2. The specimen was blood. This receptor was identified in a woman under 30 in good health. CDR3 in DNA: TGTGCCAGCAGCGCCGGGACTAGCGGGCAGAATGAGCAGTTCTTC. Its protein is CASSAGTSGQNEQFF. Based on the CDR3 plus reference TRBV9 and TRBJ2-1, the full variable domain is DSGVTQTPKHLITATGQRVTLRCSPRSGDLSVYWYQQSLDQGLQFLIQYYNGEERAKGNILERFSAQQFPDLHSELNLSSLELGDSALYFCASSAGTSGQNEQFFGPGTRLTVL.